The subject of this entry is one T cell receptor beta chain. The antigen is undetermined. These data are taken from a study of T cells in Graves' hyperthyroidism and ophthalmopathy. Study-level points and caveats: The blood repertoire included most of the expanded thyroid clonotypes above 0.001. For ophthalmopathy, model prediction preceded onset by a median approximately 6 months. A model using 13 V-J features told ophthalmopathy apart from stable hyperthyroidism.

What was amplified from RNA transcripts were TCR beta CDR3 regions. HTBI primers were used for first-round RT-PCR of the TCR CDR3. TCRdb re-derived calls from the multiplex PCR reads in MiXCR, one entry per CDR3 protein. Of hundreds of thousands of distinct CDR3 sequences in the sample, around 39% were seen once. An approximately 10 ml volume of fresh peripheral blood provided the PBMCs. The germline gives CDR1 SGHDT, CDR2 YYEEEE. V shed 0 bases and J shed 6 bases, with 15 bases lying between them. The CDR3 is 15 amino acids. The clonotype originates from a young man with Graves' hyperthyroidism. V usage is TRBV5-6 and J usage is TRBJ1-1, with D tentatively TRBD1 (6 bases). The sample was blood. CDR3 bases: TGTGCCAGCAGCTTGGCCTACAGGGCCGAAGCTGAAGCTTTCTTT. It encodes CASSLAYRAEAEAFF.